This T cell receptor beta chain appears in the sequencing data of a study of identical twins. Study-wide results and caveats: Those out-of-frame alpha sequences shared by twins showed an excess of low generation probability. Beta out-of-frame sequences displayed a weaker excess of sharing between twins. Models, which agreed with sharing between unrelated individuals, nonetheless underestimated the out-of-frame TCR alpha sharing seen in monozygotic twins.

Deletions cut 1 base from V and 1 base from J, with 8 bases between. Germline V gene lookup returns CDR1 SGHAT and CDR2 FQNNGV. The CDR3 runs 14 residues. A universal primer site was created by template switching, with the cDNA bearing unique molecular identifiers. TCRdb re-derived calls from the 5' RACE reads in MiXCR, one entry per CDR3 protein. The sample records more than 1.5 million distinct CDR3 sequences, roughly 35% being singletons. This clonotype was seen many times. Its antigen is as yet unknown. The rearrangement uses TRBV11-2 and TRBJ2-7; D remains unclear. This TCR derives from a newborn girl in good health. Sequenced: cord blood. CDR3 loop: CASSLGPTSYEQYF. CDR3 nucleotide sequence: TGTGCCAGCAGCTTAGGCCCGACATCCTACGAGCAGTACTTC. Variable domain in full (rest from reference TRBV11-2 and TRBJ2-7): EAGVAQSPRYKIIEKRQSVAFWCNPISGHATLYWYQQILGQGPKLLIQFQNNGVVDDSQLPKDRFSAERLKGVDSTLKIQPAKLEDSAVYLCASSLGPTSYEQYFGPGTRLTVT.